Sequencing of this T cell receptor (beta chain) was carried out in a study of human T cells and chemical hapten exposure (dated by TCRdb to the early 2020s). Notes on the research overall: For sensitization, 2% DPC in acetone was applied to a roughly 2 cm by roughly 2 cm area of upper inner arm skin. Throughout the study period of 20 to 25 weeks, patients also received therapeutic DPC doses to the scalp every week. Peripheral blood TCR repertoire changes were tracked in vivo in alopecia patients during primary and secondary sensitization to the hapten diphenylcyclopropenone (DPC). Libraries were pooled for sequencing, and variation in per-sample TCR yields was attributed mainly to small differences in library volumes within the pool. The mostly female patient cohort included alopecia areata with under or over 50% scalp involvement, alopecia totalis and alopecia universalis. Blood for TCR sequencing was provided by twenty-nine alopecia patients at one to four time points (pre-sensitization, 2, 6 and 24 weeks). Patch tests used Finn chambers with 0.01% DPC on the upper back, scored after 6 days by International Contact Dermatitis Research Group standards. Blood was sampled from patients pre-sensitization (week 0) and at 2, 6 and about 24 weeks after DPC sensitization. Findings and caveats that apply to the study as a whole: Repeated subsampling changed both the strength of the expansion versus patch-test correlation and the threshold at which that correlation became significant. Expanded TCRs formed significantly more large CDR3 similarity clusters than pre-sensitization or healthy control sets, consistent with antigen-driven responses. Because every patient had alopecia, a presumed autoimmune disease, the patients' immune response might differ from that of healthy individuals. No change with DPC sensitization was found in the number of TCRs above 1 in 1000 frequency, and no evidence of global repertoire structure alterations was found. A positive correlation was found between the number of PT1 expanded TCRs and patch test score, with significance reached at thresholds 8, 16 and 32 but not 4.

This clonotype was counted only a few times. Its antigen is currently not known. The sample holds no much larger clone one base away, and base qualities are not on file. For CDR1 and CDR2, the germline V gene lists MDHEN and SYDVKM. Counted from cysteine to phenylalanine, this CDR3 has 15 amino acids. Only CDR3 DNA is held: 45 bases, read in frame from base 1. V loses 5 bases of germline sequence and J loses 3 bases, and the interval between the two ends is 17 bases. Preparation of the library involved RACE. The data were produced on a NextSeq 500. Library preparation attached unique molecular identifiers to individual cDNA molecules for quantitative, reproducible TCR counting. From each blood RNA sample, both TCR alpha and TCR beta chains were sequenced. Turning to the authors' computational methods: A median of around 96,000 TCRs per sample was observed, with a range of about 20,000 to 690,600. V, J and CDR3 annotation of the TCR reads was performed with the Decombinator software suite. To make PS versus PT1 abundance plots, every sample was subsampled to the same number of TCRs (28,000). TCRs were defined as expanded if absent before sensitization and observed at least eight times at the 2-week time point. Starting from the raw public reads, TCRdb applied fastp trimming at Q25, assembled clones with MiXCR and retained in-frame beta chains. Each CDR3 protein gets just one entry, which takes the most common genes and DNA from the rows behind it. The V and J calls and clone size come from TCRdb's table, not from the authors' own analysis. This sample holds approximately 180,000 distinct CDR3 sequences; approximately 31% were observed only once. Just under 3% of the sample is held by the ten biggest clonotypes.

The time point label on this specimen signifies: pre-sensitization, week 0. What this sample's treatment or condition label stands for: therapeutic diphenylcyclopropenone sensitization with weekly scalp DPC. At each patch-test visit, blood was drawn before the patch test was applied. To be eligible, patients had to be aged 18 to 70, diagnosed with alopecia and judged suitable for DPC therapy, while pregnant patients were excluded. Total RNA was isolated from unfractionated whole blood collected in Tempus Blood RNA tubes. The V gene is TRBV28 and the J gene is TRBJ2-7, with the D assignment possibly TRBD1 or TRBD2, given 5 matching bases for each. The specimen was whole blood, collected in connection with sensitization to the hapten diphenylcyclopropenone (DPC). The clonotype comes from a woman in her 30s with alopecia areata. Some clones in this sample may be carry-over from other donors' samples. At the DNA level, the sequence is TGTGCCAGCAGTGCTCCGGGACGGCTGAACTACGAGCAGTACTTC. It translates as CASSAPGRLNYEQYF.